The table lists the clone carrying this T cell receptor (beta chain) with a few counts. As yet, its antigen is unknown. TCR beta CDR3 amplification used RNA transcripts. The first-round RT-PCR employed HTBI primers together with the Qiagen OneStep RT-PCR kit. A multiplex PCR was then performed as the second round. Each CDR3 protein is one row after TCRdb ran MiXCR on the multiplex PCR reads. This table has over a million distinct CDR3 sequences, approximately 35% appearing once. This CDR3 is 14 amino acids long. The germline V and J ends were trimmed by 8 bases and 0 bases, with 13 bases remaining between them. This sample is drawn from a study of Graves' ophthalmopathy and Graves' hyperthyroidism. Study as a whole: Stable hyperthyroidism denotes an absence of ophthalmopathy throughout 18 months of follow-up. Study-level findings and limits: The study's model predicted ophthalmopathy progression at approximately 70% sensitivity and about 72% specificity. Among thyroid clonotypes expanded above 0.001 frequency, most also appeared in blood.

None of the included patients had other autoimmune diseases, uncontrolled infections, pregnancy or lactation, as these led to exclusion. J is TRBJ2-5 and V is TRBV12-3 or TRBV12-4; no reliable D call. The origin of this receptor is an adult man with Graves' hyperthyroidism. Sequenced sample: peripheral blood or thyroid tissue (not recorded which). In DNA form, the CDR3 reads TGTGCCAGCTCGAAAAGAAAGTACCAAGAGACCCAGTACTTC. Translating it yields CASSKRKYQETQYF.